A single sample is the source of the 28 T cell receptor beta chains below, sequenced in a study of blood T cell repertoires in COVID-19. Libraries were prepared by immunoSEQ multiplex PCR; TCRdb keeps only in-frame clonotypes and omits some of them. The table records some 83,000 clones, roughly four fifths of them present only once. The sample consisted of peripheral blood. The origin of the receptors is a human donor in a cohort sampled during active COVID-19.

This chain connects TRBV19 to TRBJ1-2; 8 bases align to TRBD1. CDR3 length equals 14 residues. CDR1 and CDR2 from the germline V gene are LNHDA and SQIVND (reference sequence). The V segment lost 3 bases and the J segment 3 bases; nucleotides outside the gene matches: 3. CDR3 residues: CASSIGTGDYGYTF. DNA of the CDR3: TGTGCCAGTAGTATCGGGACAGGTGACTATGGCTACACCTTC.

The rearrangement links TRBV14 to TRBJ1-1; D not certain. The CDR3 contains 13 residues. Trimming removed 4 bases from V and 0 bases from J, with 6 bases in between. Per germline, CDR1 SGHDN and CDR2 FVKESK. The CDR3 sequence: CASSRELNTEAFF. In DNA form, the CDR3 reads TGTGCCAGCAGCCGGGAGTTGAACACTGAAGCTTTCTTT.

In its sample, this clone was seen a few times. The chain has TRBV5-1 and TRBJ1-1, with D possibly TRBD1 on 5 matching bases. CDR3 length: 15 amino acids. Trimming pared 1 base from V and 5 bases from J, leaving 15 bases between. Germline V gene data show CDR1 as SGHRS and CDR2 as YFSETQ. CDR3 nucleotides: TGCGCCAGCAGCTTGCTAGGGAGGGGAGAGACTGAAGCTTTCTTT. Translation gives CASSLLGRGETEAFF.

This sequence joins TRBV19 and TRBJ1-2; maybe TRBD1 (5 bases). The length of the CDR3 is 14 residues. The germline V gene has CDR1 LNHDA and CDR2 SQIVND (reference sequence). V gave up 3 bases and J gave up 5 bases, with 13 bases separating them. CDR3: CASSIAGREYGYTF. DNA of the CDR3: TGTGCCAGTAGTATTGCAGGGCGCGAATATGGCTACACCTTC.

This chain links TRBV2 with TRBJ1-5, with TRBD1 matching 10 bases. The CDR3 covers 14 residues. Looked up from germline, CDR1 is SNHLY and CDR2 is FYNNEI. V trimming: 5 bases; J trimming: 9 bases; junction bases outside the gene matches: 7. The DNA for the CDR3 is TGTGCCAGCAGTACCGGGACAGGGGTAATGCCCCAGCATTTT. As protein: CASSTGTGVMPQHF.

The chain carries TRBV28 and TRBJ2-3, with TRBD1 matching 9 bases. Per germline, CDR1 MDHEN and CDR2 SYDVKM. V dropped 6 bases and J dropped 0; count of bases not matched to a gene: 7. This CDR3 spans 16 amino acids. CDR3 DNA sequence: TGTGCCAGCAGAATTGGACAGGGGCGCAGCACAGATACGCAGTATTTT. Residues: CASRIGQGRSTDTQYF.

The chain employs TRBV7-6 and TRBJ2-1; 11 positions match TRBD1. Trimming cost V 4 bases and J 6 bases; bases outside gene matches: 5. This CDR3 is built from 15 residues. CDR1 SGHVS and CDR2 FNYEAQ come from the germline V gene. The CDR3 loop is CASSSGTGGLNEQFF. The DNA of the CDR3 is TGTGCCAGCAGCTCCGGGACAGGGGGTCTCAATGAGCAGTTCTTC.

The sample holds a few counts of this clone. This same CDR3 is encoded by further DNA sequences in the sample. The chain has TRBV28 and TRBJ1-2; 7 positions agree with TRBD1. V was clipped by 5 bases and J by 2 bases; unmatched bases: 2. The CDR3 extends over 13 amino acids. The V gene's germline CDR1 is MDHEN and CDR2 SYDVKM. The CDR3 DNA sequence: TGTGCCAGCAGTCCGGGACAGAACTATGGCTACACCTTC. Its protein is CASSPGQNYGYTF.

CDR3 nucleotide sequence: TGTGCCAGCTCACAGGGGGAGACCCAGTACTTC. Amino acids: CASSQGETQYF. The rearrangement links TRBV27 to TRBJ2-5; 7 positions agree with TRBD1. Per the germline V gene, CDR1 is MNHEY and CDR2 is SMNVEV (reference sequence). V lost 8 bases to trimming and J lost 5 bases; unmatched junction nucleotides: 2. CDR3 size: 11 residues.

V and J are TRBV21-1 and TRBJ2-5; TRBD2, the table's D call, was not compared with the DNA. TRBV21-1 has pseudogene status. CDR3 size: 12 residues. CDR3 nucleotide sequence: TGTGCCAGTCTGGTAGCGGAAGAGACCCAGTACTTC. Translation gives CASLVAEETQYF.

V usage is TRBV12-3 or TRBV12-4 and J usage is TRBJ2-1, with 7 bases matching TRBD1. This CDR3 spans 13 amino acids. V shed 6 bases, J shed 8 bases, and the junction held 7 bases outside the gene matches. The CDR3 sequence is CASRWTGAHEQFF. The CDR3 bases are TGTGCCAGCAGGTGGACAGGAGCACATGAGCAGTTCTTC.

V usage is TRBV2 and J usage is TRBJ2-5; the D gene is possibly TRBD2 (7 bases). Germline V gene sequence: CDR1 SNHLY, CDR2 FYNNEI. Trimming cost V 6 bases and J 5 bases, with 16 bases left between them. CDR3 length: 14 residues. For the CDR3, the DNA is TGTGCCAGCAGCTGGGGGGGCCGAGGGGAGACCCAGTACTTC. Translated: CASSWGGRGETQYF.

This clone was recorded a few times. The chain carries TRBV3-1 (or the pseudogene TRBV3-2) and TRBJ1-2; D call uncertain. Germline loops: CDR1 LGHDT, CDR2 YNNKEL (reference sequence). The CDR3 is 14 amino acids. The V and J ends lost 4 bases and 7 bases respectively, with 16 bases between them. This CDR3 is CASSPGRRDFGYTF. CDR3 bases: TGTGCCAGCAGCCCCGGGAGGAGGGATTTTGGCTACACCTTC.

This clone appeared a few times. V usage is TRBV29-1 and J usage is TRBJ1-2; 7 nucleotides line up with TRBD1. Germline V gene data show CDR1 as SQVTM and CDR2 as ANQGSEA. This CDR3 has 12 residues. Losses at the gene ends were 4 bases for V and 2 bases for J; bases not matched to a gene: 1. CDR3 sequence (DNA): TGCAGCGTTGCCAGGGGGAACTATGGCTACACCTTC. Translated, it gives CSVARGNYGYTF. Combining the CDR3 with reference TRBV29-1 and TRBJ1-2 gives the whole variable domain SAVISQKPSRDICQRGTSLTIQCQVDSQVTMMFWYRQQPGQSLTLIATANQGSEATYESGFVIDKFPISRPNLTFSTLTVSNMSPEDSSIYLCSVARGNYGYTFGSGTRLTVV.

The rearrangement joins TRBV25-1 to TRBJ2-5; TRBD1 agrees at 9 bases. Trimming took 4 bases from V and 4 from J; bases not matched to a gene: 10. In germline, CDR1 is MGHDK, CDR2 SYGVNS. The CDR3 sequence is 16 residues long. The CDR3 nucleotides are TGTGCCAGCAGTGGAGAAACAGGGGGCGAAAGAGAGACCCAGTACTTC. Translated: CASSGETGGERETQYF.

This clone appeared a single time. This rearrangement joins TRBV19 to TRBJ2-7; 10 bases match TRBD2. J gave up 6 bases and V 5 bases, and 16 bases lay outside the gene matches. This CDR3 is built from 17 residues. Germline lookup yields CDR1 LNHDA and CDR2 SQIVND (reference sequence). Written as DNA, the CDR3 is TGTGCCAGTAGTGTTACCGGGACTAGCGACCCCCGGGGCGAGCAGTACTTC. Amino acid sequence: CASSVTGTSDPRGEQYF.

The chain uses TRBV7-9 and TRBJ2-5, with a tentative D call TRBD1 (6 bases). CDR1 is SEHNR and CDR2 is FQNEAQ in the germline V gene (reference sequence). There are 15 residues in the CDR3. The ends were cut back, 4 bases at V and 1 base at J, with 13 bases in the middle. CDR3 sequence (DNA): TGTGCCAGCAGCTCCCGGAAAGGGGGCCAAGAGACCCAGTACTTC. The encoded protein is CASSSRKGGQETQYF. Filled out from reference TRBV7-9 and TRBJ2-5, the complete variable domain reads DTGVSQNPRHKITKRGQNVTFRCDPISEHNRLYWYRQTLGQGPEFLTYFQNEAQLEKSRLLSDRFSAERPKGSFSTLEIQRTEQGDSAMYLCASSSRKGGQETQYFGPGTRLLVL.

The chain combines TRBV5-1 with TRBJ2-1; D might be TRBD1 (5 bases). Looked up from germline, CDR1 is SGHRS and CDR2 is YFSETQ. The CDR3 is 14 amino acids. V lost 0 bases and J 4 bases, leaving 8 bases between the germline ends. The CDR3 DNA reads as TGCGCCAGCAGCTTGGGAGACAGTTACAATGAGCAGTTCTTC. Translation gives CASSLGDSYNEQFF.

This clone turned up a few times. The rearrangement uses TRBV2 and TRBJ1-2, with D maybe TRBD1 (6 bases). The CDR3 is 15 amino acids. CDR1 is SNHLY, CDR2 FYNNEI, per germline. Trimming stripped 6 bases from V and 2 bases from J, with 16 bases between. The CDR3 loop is CASSRGGDTNYGYTF. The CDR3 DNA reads TGTGCCAGCAGCCGAGGGGGGGACACAAACTATGGCTACACCTTC. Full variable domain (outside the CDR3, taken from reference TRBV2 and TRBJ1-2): EPEVTQTPSHQVTQMGQEVILRCVPISNHLYFYWYRQILGQKVEFLVSFYNNEISEKSEIFDDQFSVERPDGSNFTLKIRSTKLEDSAMYFCASSRGGDTNYGYTFGSGTRLTVV.

The CDR3: CASSEGVGGGDTQYF. In DNA, the CDR3 is TGTGCCAGCAGTGAAGGCGTTGGCGGGGGAGATACGCAGTATTTT. V gene TRBV2 combines with J gene TRBJ2-3, with TRBD2 matching over 7 bases. This CDR3 spans 15 amino acids. Per the germline V gene, CDR1 is SNHLY and CDR2 is FYNNEI. V shed 1 base, J shed 5 bases, and the junction held 6 bases outside the gene matches.

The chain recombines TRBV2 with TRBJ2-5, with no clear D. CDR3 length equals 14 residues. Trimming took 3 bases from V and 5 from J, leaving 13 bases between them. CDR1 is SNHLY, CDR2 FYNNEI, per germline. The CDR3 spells CASSEAMHKETQYF. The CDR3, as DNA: TGTGCCAGCAGTGAGGCAATGCATAAGGAGACCCAGTACTTC. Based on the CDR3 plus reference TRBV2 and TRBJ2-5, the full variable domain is EPEVTQTPSHQVTQMGQEVILRCVPISNHLYFYWYRQILGQKVEFLVSFYNNEISEKSEIFDDQFSVERPDGSNFTLKIRSTKLEDSAMYFCASSEAMHKETQYFGPGTRLLVL.

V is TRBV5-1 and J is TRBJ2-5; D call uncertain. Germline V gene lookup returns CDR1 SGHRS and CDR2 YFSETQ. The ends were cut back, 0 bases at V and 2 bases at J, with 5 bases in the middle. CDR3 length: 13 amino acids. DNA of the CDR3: TGCGCCAGCAGCTTGGTACAGCAAGAGACCCAGTACTTC. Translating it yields CASSLVQQETQYF. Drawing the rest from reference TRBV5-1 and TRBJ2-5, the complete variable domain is KAGVTQTPRYLIKTRGQQVTLSCSPISGHRSVSWYQQTPGQGLQFLFEYFSETQRNKGNFPGRFSGRQFSNSRSEMNVSTLELGDSALYLCASSLVQQETQYFGPGTRLLVL.

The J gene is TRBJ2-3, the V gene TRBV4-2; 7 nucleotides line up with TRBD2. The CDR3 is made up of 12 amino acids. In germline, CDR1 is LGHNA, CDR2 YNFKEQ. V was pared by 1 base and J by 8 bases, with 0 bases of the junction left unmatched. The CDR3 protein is CASSQAGGTQYF. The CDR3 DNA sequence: TGTGCCAGCAGCCAAGCGGGGGGTACGCAGTATTTT.

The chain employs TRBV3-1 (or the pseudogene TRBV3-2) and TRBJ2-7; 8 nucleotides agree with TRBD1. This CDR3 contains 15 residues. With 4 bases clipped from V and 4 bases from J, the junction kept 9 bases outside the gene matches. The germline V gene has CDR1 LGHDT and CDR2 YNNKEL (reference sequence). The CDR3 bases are TGTGCCAGCAGCCGATGGGACAGGCGGGGTTACGAGCAGTACTTC. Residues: CASSRWDRRGYEQYF.

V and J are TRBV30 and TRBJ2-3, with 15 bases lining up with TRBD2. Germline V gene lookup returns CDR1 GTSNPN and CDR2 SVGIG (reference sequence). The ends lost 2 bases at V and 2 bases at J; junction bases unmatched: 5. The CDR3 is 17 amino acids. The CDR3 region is CAWSRGTSGGPTDTQYF. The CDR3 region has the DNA TGTGCCTGGAGTCGCGGGACTAGCGGGGGGCCCACAGATACGCAGTATTTT.

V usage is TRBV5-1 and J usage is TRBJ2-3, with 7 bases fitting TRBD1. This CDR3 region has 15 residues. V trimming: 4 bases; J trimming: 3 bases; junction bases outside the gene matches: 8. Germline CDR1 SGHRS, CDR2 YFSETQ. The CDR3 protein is CASSLQGVGTDTQYF. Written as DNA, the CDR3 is TGCGCCAGCAGCCTCCAGGGGGTGGGGACAGATACGCAGTATTTT.

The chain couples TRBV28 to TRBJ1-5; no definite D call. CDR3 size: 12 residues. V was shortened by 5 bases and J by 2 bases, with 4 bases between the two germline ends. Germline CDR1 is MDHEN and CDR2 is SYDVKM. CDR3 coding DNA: TGTGCCAGCAGTATAGGCAATCAGCCCCAGCATTTT. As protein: CASSIGNQPQHF.

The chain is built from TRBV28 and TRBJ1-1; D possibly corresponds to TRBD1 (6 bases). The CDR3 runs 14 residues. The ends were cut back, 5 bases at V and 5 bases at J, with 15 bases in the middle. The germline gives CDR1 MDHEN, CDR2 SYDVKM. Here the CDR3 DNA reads TGTGCCAGCAGTGCTGTGGGGGGGGCGACTGAAGCTTTCTTT. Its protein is CASSAVGGATEAFF.